This entry features one T cell receptor beta chain sequence. This entry is derived from a study of T cell changes during pregnancy in multiple sclerosis. Germline V gene sequence: CDR1 MNHEY, CDR2 SVGAGI. CDR3 length equals 15 residues. V was clipped by 6 bases and J by 2 bases, with 14 bases between them. Assay used: immunoSEQ multiplex PCR; TCRdb lists only in-frame clones, some missing. Here the sample spans approximately 51,000 clones, approximately 94% being singletons. The source was CD4+ T cells from peripheral blood mononuclear cells, collected in the second trimester of pregnancy. This TCR derives from a female donor with multiple sclerosis, enrolled in a pregnancy study. V gene TRBV6-5 combines with J gene TRBJ1-5; TRBD1 is a possible D gene (6 bases). CDR3 nucleotides: TGTGCCAGCAGAAGGACAGTATGGGGCAATCAGCCCCAGCATTTT. It specifies CASRRTVWGNQPQHF.